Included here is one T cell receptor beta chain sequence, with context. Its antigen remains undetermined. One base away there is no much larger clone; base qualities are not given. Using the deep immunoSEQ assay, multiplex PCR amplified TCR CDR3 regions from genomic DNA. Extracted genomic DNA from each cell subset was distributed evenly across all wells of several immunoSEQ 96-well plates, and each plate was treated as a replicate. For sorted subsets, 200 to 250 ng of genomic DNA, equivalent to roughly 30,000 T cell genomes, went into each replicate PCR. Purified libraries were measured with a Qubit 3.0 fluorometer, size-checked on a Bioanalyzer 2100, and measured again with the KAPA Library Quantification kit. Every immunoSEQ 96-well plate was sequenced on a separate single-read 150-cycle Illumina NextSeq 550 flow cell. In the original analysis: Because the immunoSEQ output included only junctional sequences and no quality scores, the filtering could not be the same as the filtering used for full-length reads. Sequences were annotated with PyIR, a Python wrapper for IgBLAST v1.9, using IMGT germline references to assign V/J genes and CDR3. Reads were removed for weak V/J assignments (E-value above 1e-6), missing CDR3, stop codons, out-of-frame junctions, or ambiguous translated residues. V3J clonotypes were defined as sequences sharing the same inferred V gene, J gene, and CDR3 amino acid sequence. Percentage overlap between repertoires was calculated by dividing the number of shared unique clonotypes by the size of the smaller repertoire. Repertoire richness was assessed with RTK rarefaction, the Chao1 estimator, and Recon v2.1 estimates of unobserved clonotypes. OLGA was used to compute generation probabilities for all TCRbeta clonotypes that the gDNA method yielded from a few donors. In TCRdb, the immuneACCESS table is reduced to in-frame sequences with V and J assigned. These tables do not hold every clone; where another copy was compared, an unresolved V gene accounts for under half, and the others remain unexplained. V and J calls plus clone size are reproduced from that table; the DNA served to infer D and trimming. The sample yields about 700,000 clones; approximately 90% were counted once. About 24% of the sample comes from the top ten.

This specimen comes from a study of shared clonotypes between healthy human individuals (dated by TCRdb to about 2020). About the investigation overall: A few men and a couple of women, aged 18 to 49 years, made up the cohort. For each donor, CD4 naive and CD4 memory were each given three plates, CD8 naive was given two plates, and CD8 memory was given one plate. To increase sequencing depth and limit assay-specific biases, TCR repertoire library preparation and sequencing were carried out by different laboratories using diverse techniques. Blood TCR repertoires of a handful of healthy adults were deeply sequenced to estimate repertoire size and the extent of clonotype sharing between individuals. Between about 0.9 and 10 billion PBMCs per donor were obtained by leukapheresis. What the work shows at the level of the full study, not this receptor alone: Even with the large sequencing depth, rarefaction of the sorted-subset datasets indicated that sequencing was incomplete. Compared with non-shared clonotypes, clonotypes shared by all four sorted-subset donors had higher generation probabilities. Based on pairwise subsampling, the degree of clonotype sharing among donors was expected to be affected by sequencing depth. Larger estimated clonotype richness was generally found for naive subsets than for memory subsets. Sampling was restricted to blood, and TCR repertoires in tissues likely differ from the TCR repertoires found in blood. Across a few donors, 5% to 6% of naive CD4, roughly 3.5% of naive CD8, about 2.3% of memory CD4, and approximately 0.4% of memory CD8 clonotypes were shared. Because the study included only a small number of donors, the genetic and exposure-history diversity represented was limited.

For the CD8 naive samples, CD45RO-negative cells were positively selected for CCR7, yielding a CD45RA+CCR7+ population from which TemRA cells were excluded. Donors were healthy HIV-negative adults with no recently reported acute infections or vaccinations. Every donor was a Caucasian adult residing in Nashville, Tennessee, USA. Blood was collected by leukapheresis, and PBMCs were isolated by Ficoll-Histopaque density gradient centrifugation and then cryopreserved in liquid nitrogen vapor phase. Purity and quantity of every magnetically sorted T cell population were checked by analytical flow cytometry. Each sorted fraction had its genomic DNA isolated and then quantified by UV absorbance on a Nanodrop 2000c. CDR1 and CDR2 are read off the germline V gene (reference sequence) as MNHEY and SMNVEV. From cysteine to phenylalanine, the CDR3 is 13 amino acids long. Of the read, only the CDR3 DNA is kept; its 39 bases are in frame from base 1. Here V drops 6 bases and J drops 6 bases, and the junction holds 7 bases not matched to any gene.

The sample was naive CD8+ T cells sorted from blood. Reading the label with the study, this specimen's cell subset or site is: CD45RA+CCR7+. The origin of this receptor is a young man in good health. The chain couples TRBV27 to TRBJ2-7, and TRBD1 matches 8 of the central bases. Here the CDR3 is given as CASSVQGASEQYF. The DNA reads TGTGCCAGCAGCGTCCAGGGGGCAAGCGAGCAGTACTTC.